The next 18 T cell receptor beta chains were all read from a single sample in a study of T cell responses to AZD1222 COVID-19 vaccine. Method: immunoSEQ multiplex PCR; TCRdb's copy keeps in-frame clones and lacks some. This table has some 120,000 clones, just under 90% appearing once. The specimen was peripheral blood, collected on day 0 of AZD1222 vaccination. All receptors derive from an adult in good health.

The chain couples TRBV5-1 to TRBJ2-7, with D maybe TRBD2 (6 bases). Germline V CDR1 and CDR2: SGHRS, YFSETQ. There are 18 residues in the CDR3. V was shortened by 4 bases and J by 3 bases, with 26 bases between the two germline ends. The CDR3 DNA follows: TGCGCCAGCAGCAATGGCGGGTCTAGCGCCCTAAGGGTCTACGAGCAGTACTTC. Amino acids: CASSNGGSSALRVYEQYF.

The rearrangement joins TRBV29-1 to TRBJ2-5, with a possible D match to TRBD2 (6 bases). The CDR3 runs 12 residues. V was trimmed by 7 bases and J by 4 bases, leaving 13 bases between them. CDR1 and CDR2 (germline): SQVTM, ANQGSEA. The chain's CDR3 is CSGSPGGETQYF. The CDR3 DNA follows: TGCAGCGGTTCGCCCGGGGGAGAGACCCAGTACTTC.

The V gene is TRBV7-2, the J gene TRBJ1-6, with D unresolved. V was clipped by 1 base and J by 14 bases, with 12 bases between them. Germline V CDR1 and CDR2: SGHTA, FQGNSA. The CDR3 sequence is 13 residues long. CDR3 DNA: TGTGCCAGCAGCTTAGTAAACCCCGGCACCCTCCACTTT. This sequence encodes CASSLVNPGTLHF.

J is TRBJ2-3 and V is TRBV29-1; D uncertain. CDR1 and CDR2 (germline): SQVTM, ANQGSEA. V lost 4 bases and J 0 bases, leaving 11 bases between the germline ends. The CDR3 sequence is 14 residues long. In DNA, the CDR3 is TGCAGCGTTGTGATAGAAACAAGCACAGATACGCAGTATTTT. Translating gives CSVVIETSTDTQYF.

The CDR3 DNA sequence: TGTGCCAGCGGCCCCGGAGGGGGTGTAGACCGGCAGTACTTC. It encodes CASGPGGGVDRQYF. The chain uses TRBV7-2 and TRBJ2-7, with D perhaps being TRBD1 or TRBD2 (6 bases each). Germline values: CDR1 SGHTA, CDR2 FQGNSA. Trimming removed 8 bases from V and 9 bases from J, with 23 bases in between. The CDR3 totals 14 residues.

In this sample, this clone turned up a few times. This rearrangement joins TRBV7-3 to TRBJ2-7; a weak D match, TRBD2 (5 bases). Trimming removed 2 bases from V and 3 bases from J, with 14 bases in between. The CDR3 has 15 residues. Germline V lookup: CDR1 SGHTA, CDR2 FQGTGA. CDR3 sequence: CASSLGPSSNYEQYF. DNA for the CDR3: TGTGCCAGCAGCTTAGGACCTAGCTCGAACTACGAGCAGTACTTC.

V is TRBV2 and J is TRBJ1-1; D ambiguous. V gave up 7 bases and J gave up 1 base, with 10 bases separating them. Germline CDR1 reads SNHLY; CDR2 reads FYNNEI. This CDR3 has 13 amino acids. The CDR3 DNA reads TGTGCCAGCAATAAACACGGGAACACTGAAGCTTTCTTT. Its translation is CASNKHGNTEAFF.

A single count supports this clone. This chain links TRBV7-3 with TRBJ2-2; D is perhaps TRBD2 (6 bases). The length of the CDR3 is 17 residues. The V and J ends lost 2 bases and 4 bases respectively, with 17 bases between them. Germline CDR1 reads SGHTA; CDR2 reads FQGTGA. In nucleotides, the CDR3 is TGTGCCAGCAGCTTACGGAGGGACCCGCGCGGCACCGGGGAGCTGTTTTTT. Protein: CASSLRRDPRGTGELFF.

V and J are TRBV5-6 and TRBJ1-6, with D perhaps TRBD1 (5 bases). The germline V gene has CDR1 SGHDT and CDR2 YYEEEE. V gave up 2 bases and J gave up 8 bases, with 17 bases separating them. This CDR3 comprises 16 residues. DNA for the CDR3: TGTGCCAGCAGCTTTTGGCTCGGGACCATGGATTCACCCCTCCACTTT. Translation: CASSFWLGTMDSPLHF.

The rearrangement joins TRBV28 to TRBJ1-1; D is unresolved. CDR1 and CDR2 from the germline V gene are MDHEN and SYDVKM. The CDR3 covers 13 residues. V was cut by 1 base and J by 4 bases, with 7 bases left in between. CDR3 sequence reads: CASSLFGRTEAFF. In DNA, the CDR3 is TGTGCCAGCAGTTTATTCGGGCGCACTGAAGCTTTCTTT. Filled out from reference TRBV28 and TRBJ1-1, the complete variable domain reads DVKVTQSSRYLVKRTGEKVFLECVQDMDHENMFWYRQDPGLGLRLIYFSYDVKMKEKGDIPEGYSVSREKKERFSLILESASTNQTSMYLCASSLFGRTEAFFGQGTRLTVV.

This clone is a singleton in its sample. V gene TRBV5-6 combines with J gene TRBJ2-7, with D perhaps matching TRBD2 (6 bases). The CDR3 extends over 14 amino acids. The germline CDR1 and CDR2 sequences are SGHDT and YYEEEE. V lost 0 bases and J 3 bases, leaving 10 bases between the germline ends. This CDR3 reads CASSLGLGVYEQYF. CDR3 bases: TGTGCCAGCAGCTTGGGACTAGGAGTCTACGAGCAGTACTTC.

This clone appeared a single time. The chain carries TRBV27 and TRBJ2-7; D remains ambiguous. Germline CDR1 MNHEY, CDR2 SMNVEV (reference sequence). Trimming took off 7 bases at V and 9 bases at J, with 19 bases between the two ends. The CDR3 extends over 13 amino acids. CDR3 protein: CASIGRSLRGQYF. Here the CDR3 DNA reads TGTGCCAGCATCGGCCGAAGCCTACGAGGGCAGTACTTC.

The chain uses TRBV7-9 and TRBJ1-1; D gene uncertain. Between the trimmed V and J ends, which lost 0 bases and 0 bases, there was a span of 8 bases. This CDR3 is 15 amino acids long. Germline V gene lookup returns CDR1 SEHNR and CDR2 FQNEAQ (reference sequence). The CDR3 nucleotides are TGTGCCAGCAGCTTAGCTGCAACACTGAACACTGAAGCTTTCTTT. Residues: CASSLAATLNTEAFF.

The J gene is TRBJ2-1, the V gene TRBV19; 11 bases agree with TRBD2. In germline, CDR1 is LNHDA, CDR2 SQIVND (reference sequence). The CDR3 has 14 amino acids. Trimming at V came to 6 bases and at J to 9 bases, leaving 7 bases not matched to a gene. In DNA form, the CDR3 reads TGTGCCAGTAGGATGACTAGCGGGATCGGTGAGCAGTTCTTC. Protein product: CASRMTSGIGEQFF.

This clone has only a few counts. The chain is built from TRBV27 and TRBJ2-2, with D unclear. Deletions cut 5 bases from V and 6 bases from J, with 13 bases between. The length of the CDR3 is 14 residues. Germline CDR1 MNHEY, CDR2 SMNVEV (reference sequence). CDR3 in amino acids: CASSLGSSPGELFF. CDR3 DNA sequence: TGTGCCAGCAGTCTAGGTTCGAGCCCCGGGGAGCTGTTTTTT.

This sequence joins TRBV7-3 and TRBJ2-3, with 12 bases lining up with TRBD1. The CDR3 extends over 17 amino acids. J lost 6 bases, V lost 1 base, and 8 bases had no gene match. Germline values: CDR1 SGHTA, CDR2 FQGTGA. The CDR3 nucleotides are TGTGCCAGCAGCTTAAATCCGGGACAGGGGGCATCGGATACGCAGTATTTT. This codes for CASSLNPGQGASDTQYF.

This clone was detected only a few times. The chain links TRBV5-1 to TRBJ1-6, with TRBD1 as a possible D gene (6 bases). The CDR3 totals 16 residues. Germline CDR1 and CDR2: SGHRS and YFSETQ. The V end was cut by 0 bases, the J end by 7 bases, with 14 bases between. The DNA for the CDR3 is TGCGCCAGCAGCTTGGGCCTGGACAGAGGGAATTCACCCCTCCACTTT. Translated, it gives CASSLGLDRGNSPLHF.

The chain links TRBV11-2 to TRBJ1-2, with unresolved D. Germline values: CDR1 SGHAT, CDR2 FQNNGV. There are 13 residues in the CDR3. V was cut by 3 bases and J by 6 bases, with 11 bases left in between. The CDR3 sequence: CASSFGRYDGYTF. DNA of the CDR3: TGTGCCAGCAGCTTCGGAAGGTACGATGGCTACACCTTC.